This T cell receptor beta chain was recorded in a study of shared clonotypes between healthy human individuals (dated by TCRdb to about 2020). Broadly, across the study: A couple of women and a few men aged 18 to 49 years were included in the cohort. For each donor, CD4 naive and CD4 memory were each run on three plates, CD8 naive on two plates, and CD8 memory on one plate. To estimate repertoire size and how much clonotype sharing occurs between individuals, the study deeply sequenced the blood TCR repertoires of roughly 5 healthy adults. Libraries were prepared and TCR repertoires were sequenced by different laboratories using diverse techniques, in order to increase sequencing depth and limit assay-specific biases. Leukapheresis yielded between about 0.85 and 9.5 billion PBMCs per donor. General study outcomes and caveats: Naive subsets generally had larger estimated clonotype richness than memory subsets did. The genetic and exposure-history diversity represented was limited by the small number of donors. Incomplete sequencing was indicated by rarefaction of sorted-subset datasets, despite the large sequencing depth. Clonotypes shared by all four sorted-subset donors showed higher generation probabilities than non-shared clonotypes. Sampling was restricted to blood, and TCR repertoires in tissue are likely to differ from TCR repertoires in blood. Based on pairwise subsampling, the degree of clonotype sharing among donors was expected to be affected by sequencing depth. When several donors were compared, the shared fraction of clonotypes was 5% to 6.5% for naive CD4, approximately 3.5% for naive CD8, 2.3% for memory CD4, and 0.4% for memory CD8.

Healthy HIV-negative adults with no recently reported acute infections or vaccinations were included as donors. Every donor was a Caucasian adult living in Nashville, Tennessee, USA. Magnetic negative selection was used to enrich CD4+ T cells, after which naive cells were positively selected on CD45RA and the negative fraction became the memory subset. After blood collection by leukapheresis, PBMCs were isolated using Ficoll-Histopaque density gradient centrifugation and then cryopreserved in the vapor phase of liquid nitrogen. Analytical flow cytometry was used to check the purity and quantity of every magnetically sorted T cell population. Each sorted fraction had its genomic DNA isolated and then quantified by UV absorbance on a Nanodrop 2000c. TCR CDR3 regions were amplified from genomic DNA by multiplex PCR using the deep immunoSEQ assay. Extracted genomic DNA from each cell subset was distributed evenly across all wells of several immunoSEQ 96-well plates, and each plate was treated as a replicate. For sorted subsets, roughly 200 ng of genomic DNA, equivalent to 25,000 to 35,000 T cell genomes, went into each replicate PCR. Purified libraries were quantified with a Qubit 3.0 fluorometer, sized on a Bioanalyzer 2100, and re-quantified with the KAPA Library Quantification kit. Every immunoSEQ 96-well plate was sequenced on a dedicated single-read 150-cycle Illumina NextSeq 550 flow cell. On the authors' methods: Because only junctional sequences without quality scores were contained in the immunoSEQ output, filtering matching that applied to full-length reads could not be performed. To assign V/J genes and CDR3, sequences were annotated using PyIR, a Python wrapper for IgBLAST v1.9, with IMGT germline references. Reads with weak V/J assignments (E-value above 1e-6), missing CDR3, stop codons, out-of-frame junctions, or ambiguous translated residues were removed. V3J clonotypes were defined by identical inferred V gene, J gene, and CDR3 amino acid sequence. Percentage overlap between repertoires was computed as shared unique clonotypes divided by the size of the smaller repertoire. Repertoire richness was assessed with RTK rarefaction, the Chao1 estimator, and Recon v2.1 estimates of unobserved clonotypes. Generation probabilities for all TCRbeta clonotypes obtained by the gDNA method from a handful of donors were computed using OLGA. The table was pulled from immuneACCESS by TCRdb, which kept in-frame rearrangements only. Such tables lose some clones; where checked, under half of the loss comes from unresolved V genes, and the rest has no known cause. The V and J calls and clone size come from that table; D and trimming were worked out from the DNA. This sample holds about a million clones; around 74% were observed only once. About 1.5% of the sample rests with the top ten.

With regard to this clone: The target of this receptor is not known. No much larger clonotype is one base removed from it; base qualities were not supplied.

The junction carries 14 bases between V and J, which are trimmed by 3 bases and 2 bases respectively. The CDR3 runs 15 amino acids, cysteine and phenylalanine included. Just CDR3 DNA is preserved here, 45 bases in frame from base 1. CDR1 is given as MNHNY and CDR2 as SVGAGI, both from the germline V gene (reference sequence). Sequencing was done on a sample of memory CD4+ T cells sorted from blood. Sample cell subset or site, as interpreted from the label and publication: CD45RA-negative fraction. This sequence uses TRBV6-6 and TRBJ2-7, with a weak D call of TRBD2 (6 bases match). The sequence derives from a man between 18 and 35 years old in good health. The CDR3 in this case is CASSYQEAGPYEQYF. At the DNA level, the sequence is TGTGCCAGCAGTTATCAGGAGGCGGGGCCCTACGAGCAGTACTTC.